The rows below give T cell receptor beta chains drawn from one sample of a study of OX40 agonist ivuxolimab in advanced cancers. Some clones are missing from TCRdb's copy, which holds only in-frame ones; the method was immunoSEQ multiplex PCR. In the table there are tens of thousands of clones, approximately 90% of which are singletons. The sample was CD4+ or CD8+ T cells sorted from blood, taken in a trial of the OX40 agonist ivuxolimab. These receptors were taken from an adult with an advanced solid tumor such as melanoma, head and neck, liver or kidney cancer. Each CDR3 is given with its conserved first and last residue. Fields, in order: CDR3 length, J gene, clone size, D gene, V gene, CDR3 protein, CDR3 DNA. The D gene is left open where the match is weak. Clone sizes are given selectively: once, few, many, or a class where the clone is expanded.

13 | TRBJ2-5 | NA | NA | TRBV30 | CAWSVIGAETQYF | TGTGCCTGGAGTGTAATTGGGGCGGAGACCCAGTACTTC
15 | TRBJ2-3 | NA | TRBD2 | TRBV6-5 | CASRVAGGPENTQYF | TGTGCCAGCAGGGTAGCGGGAGGGCCTGAGAATACGCAGTATTTT
13 | TRBJ2-7 | few | NA | TRBV7-9 | CASSLQGQIEQYF | TGTGCCAGCAGCTTGCAGGGGCAAATCGAGCAGTACTTC
15 | TRBJ1-5 | NA | NA | TRBV28 | CASSPQGLGNQPQHF | TGTGCCAGCAGTCCGCAGGGCTTGGGCAATCAGCCCCAGCATTTT
17 | TRBJ1-3 | NA | NA | TRBV21-1 | CASSKAKGLQSGNTIYF | TGTGCCAGCAGCAAAGCCAAAGGACTGCAGTCTGGAAACACCATATATTTT
14 | TRBJ2-4 | NA | NA | TRBV5-1 | CASSLTVAKNIQYF | TGCGCCAGCAGCTTGACAGTGGCCAAAAACATTCAGTACTTC
15 | TRBJ2-7 | NA | TRBD2 | TRBV7-2 | CASSRTSGGSYEQYF | TGTGCCAGCAGCCGGACTAGCGGGGGGTCCTACGAGCAGTACTTC
14 | TRBJ2-5 | NA | NA | TRBV19 | CASSPTSLRETQYF | TGTGCCAGTAGTCCCACGTCCCTGCGGGAGACCCAGTACTTC
15 | TRBJ2-7 | NA | NA | TRBV11-2 | CASSLGYSLSYEQYF | TGTGCCAGCAGCTTAGGGTACTCACTCTCCTACGAGCAGTACTTC
15 | TRBJ1-2 | NA | NA | TRBV5-6 | CASSLGQSFYGGYTF | TGTGCCAGCAGCTTGGGACAAAGCTTCTACGGGGGCTACACCTTC
14 | TRBJ2-2 | NA | TRBD1 | TRBV19 | CASSNDRAGGELFF | TGTGCCAGTAGCAACGACAGGGCGGGCGGGGAGCTGTTTTTT
16 | TRBJ1-4 | NA | NA | TRBV12-2 | CASRLGTGIGNEKLFF | TGTGCAAGTCGCTTAGGGACGGGGATCGGTAATGAAAAACTGTTTTTT
14 | TRBJ2-7 | NA | TRBD2 | TRBV10-3 | CAISEAGEAYEQYF | TGTGCCATCAGTGAGGCGGGAGAGGCCTACGAGCAGTACTTC
13 | TRBJ2-2 | NA | TRBD2 | TRBV6-5 | CASSDGGSGELFF | TGTGCCAGCAGTGACGGGGGGTCCGGGGAGCTGTTTTTT
15 | TRBJ2-1 | NA | TRBD2 | TRBV9 | CASSVGTSGYNEQFF | TGTGCCAGCAGCGTGGGGACTAGCGGGTACAATGAGCAGTTCTTC
14 | TRBJ1-5 | NA | NA | TRBV2 | CASSGGTSNQPQHF | TGTGCCAGCAGTGGGGGGACCAGCAATCAGCCCCAGCATTTT
16 | TRBJ2-3 | NA | TRBD2 | TRBV9 | CASSLSSGSPTDTQYF | TGTGCCAGCAGCTTATCTAGCGGGAGCCCCACAGATACGCAGTATTTT
15 | TRBJ2-1 | NA | NA | TRBV28 | CASSTVMRGSGEQFF | TGTGCCAGCAGTACCGTGATGAGGGGTTCGGGTGAGCAGTTCTTC
13 | TRBJ2-3 | NA | NA | TRBV27 | CAARDFVLDTQYF | TGTGCCGCCCGGGACTTTGTATTGGATACGCAGTATTTT